These 21 T cell receptor beta chains came from one sample sequenced in a study of T cell responses to AZD1222 COVID-19 vaccine. TCRdb keeps only in-frame clones here, not all; method: immunoSEQ multiplex PCR. The table includes some 130,000 clones, around 90% detected once. Here the sequenced sample was peripheral blood, taken on day 0 of AZD1222 vaccination. These receptors were collected from an adult in good health.

The rearrangement links TRBV24-1 to TRBJ2-3, with TRBD1 as a possible D gene (6 bases). The CDR3 spans 14 residues. The V gene lost 4 bases and the J gene lost 2 bases, with 9 bases spanning the gap. The germline gives CDR1 KGHDR, CDR2 SFDVKD. DNA for the CDR3: TGTGCCACCAGTGAGGCAGGGGCCACAGATACGCAGTATTTT. Protein: CATSEAGATDTQYF.

The gene calls are TRBV5-1 and TRBJ2-7, with D unclear. This CDR3 is built from 13 residues. Germline V gene lookup returns CDR1 SGHRS and CDR2 YFSETQ. V was trimmed by 5 bases and J by 3 bases, leaving 12 bases between them. CDR3 residues: CASRPLHIYEQYF. Written as DNA, the CDR3 is TGCGCCAGCAGGCCCCTCCACATCTACGAGCAGTACTTC.

The rearrangement links TRBV15 to TRBJ2-3; D might be TRBD2 (6 bases). The CDR3 runs 18 residues. V lost 3 bases, J lost 2 bases, and 21 bases lay in between. In germline, CDR1 is LNHNV, CDR2 YYDKDF (reference sequence). Here the CDR3 reads CATSRRIGGTSLTDTQYF. The CDR3, as DNA: TGTGCCACCAGCAGGAGAATCGGGGGAACCTCCCTCACAGATACGCAGTATTTT.

This chain connects TRBV18 to TRBJ1-5, with D unclear. The ends were cut back, 4 bases at V and 2 bases at J, with 12 bases in the middle. CDR3 length: 15 residues. CDR1 KGHSH and CDR2 LQKENI come from the germline V gene. The CDR3 region is CASSQGPAGNQPQHF. For the CDR3, the DNA is TGTGCCAGCTCACAGGGCCCAGCGGGCAATCAGCCCCAGCATTTT.

This clone came up once. The chain recombines TRBV5-6 with TRBJ2-7; 7 nucleotides agree with TRBD2. Germline V lookup: CDR1 SGHDT, CDR2 YYEEEE. V was clipped by 0 bases and J by 4 bases; unmatched bases: 7. The CDR3 runs to 15 residues. CDR3 protein: CASSLVGGGAYEQYF. CDR3 bases: TGTGCCAGCAGCTTGGTGGGGGGAGGGGCGTACGAGCAGTACTTC.

The V call is TRBV11-3, the J call TRBJ2-1, with 11 bases aligning to TRBD2. This CDR3 region has 16 residues. With V trimmed by 4 bases and J by 9 bases, 11 bases remained unmatched. Looked up from germline, CDR1 is SGHNT and CDR2 is YENEEA. The CDR3 loop is CASSSGNSGRAGEQFF. The CDR3 nucleotides read TGTGCCAGCAGCTCGGGGAATAGCGGGAGGGCCGGTGAGCAGTTCTTC.

This chain connects TRBV12-3 or TRBV12-4 to TRBJ2-3, with 9 bases aligning to TRBD1. CDR3 length: 13 residues. J was trimmed by 4 bases and V by 6 bases; bases with no gene match: 2. CDR3 sequence reads: CASSRQGADTQYF. In nucleotides, the CDR3 is TGTGCCAGCAGCCGACAGGGGGCAGATACGCAGTATTTT.

CDR3 sequence: CASSPQLFTEAFF. CDR3 in DNA: TGTGCCAGCAGCCCCCAACTGTTCACTGAAGCTTTCTTT. The rearrangement uses TRBV14 and TRBJ1-1; unclear D gene. Germline loops: CDR1 SGHDN, CDR2 FVKESK. The CDR3 has 13 residues. Trimming left V 4 bases short and J 4 bases short, with 10 bases between.

In its sample, this clone was seen a few times. The gene calls are TRBV2 and TRBJ1-4, with D unresolved. The CDR3 consists of 14 residues. Deletions cut 5 bases from V and 0 bases from J, with 7 bases between. The germline CDR1 and CDR2 sequences are SNHLY and FYNNEI. The DNA for the CDR3 is TGTGCCAGCAGTTTGCGGGCAACTAATGAAAAACTGTTTTTT. It codes for CASSLRATNEKLFF.

The sample holds one count of this clone. V usage is TRBV5-1 and J usage is TRBJ2-3; 10 bases align to TRBD2. The ends lost 3 bases at V and 1 base at J; junction bases unmatched: 2. Germline values: CDR1 SGHRS, CDR2 YFSETQ. This CDR3 comprises 15 residues. The CDR3 protein is CASSSGTSGTDTQYF. The CDR3 DNA sequence: TGCGCCAGCAGCTCCGGGACTAGCGGCACAGATACGCAGTATTTT.

This chain uses TRBV7-8 with TRBJ2-2; D ambiguous. Between the trimmed V and J ends, which lost 5 bases and 8 bases, there was a span of 6 bases. Germline-derived CDR1 and CDR2 are SGHVS and FQNEAQ. This CDR3 comprises 11 residues. The CDR3 nucleotides are TGTGCCAGCAGCGCGACTGGGGAGCTGTTTTTT. This translates into CASSATGELFF.

This sequence joins TRBV19 and TRBJ1-6, with D uncertain. The CDR3 covers 16 residues. The germline gives CDR1 LNHDA, CDR2 SQIVND (reference sequence). Between the trimmed V and J ends, which lost 4 bases and 0 bases, there was a span of 10 bases. CDR3: CASSTLISSYNSPLHF. In DNA form, the CDR3 reads TGTGCCAGTAGTACCCTGATCAGCTCCTATAATTCACCCCTCCACTTT.

The V and J genes are TRBV19 and TRBJ2-5; TRBD2 aligns across 11 bases. V shed 4 bases and J 5 bases; nucleotides not matched to a gene: 12. The CDR3 loop spans 17 amino acids. The V gene's germline CDR1 is LNHDA and CDR2 SQIVND (reference sequence). CDR3 sequence reads: CASSRVAPLAGVETQYF. The DNA for the CDR3 is TGTGCCAGTAGTAGAGTCGCCCCACTAGCGGGAGTGGAGACCCAGTACTTC.

This rearrangement joins TRBV18 to TRBJ2-1, with 8 nucleotides matching TRBD2. This CDR3 is built from 15 residues. Germline V gene data show CDR1 as KGHSH and CDR2 as LQKENI. The junction had 11 bases not matched to a gene; V was cut back by 4 bases and J by 9 bases. This CDR3 reads CASSQSKREIGEQFF. In DNA, the CDR3 is TGTGCCAGCTCACAGTCTAAGCGGGAGATCGGTGAGCAGTTCTTC.

The V call is TRBV30, the J call TRBJ1-5, with a tentative D call TRBD1 (5 bases). V was cut by 4 bases and J by 7 bases, with 20 bases left in between. The CDR3 covers 15 residues. CDR1 GTSNPN and CDR2 SVGIG come from the germline V gene (reference sequence). The CDR3 region has the DNA TGTGCCTGGAATGGATCGGGGGTAAGGGGCCAGCCCCAGCATTTT. Translation: CAWNGSGVRGQPQHF.

The chain is built from TRBV21-1 and TRBJ2-1; the D call of TRBD2 is as the table states it, not checked on the DNA. TRBV21-1 is deemed a pseudogene. The CDR3 extends over 17 amino acids. The CDR3 here is CASSKDYKVPPDNEQFF. CDR3 DNA sequence: TGTGCCAGCAGCAAAGACTATAAGGTCCCCCCCGACAATGAGCAGTTCTTC.

V gene TRBV5-6 combines with J gene TRBJ2-7, with a weak D call TRBD1 (5 bases). The CDR3 contains 15 residues. V lost 6 bases to trimming and J lost 5 bases, with 21 bases between them. The germline CDR1 and CDR2 sequences are SGHDT and YYEEEE. Here the CDR3 DNA reads TGTGCCAGCACCCGACGTACAGACTGGGGCCACGAGCAGTACTTC. Protein sequence: CASTRRTDWGHEQYF.

A word on this clone: Other DNA sequences from this sample encode an identical CDR3 as well. This chain connects TRBV18 to TRBJ1-5; D remains unclear. Germline lookup yields CDR1 KGHSH and CDR2 LQKENI. V shed 3 bases and J shed 2 bases, with 8 bases lying between them. The CDR3 loop spans 14 amino acids. The CDR3 DNA sequence: TGTGCCAGCTCACCGGGGAGGGGCAATCAGCCCCAGCATTTT. Encoded protein: CASSPGRGNQPQHF.

The genes are TRBV18 and TRBJ2-1; unclear D gene. The CDR3 runs to 12 residues. CDR1 is KGHSH, CDR2 LQKENI, per germline. Trimming shortened V by 4 bases and J by 8 bases, and 9 bases separated the two germline ends. CDR3 nucleotides: TGTGCCAGCTCACTAGATTTGGATGAGCAGTTCTTC. Its protein is CASSLDLDEQFF.

The chain joins TRBV6-4 to TRBJ1-1; D might be TRBD1 (5 bases). Trimming cost V 6 bases and J 4 bases, with 12 bases left between them. Germline CDR1 MRHNA, CDR2 SNTAGT. The CDR3 runs to 13 residues. The CDR3 loop reads CASSPQGGTEAFF. CDR3 in DNA: TGTGCCAGCAGCCCCCAGGGTGGCACTGAAGCTTTCTTT.

This clone was seen only a few times. CDR3 nucleotides: TGCGCCAGCAGCTTCAGTGGGGGATATGGCTCCTACGAGCAGTACTTC. Translated: CASSFSGGYGSYEQYF. The gene calls are TRBV5-1 and TRBJ2-7; D assignment may be TRBD1 or TRBD2 (5 bases each). This CDR3 region has 16 residues. V lost 2 bases to trimming and J lost 0 bases, with 15 bases between them. Germline CDR1 is SGHRS and CDR2 is YFSETQ.